This entry is about one T cell receptor beta chain. Which antigen it targets is not known. Base qualities are not provided; no much larger clone lies one nucleotide away. The collaborating institutions used their own protocols to collect whole blood in K2EDTA tubes. For TCRbeta analysis, collaborator samples were shipped as frozen whole blood, as isolated PBMCs, or as DNA extracted from either sample type. These data belong to a study of blood T cell repertoires in COVID-19 (dated by TCRdb to 2020 to 2021). About the investigation overall: Samples from collaborators originated in the United States, Italy and Spain and spanned both the acute and convalescent phases of COVID-19. Subjects who had been exposed to COVID-19, were actively infected with it, or had recovered from it provided the deeply sampled blood TCRbeta repertoires that made up the dataset. The prospective study material was composed of cDNA or gDNA derived from T cells, B-cell-depleted T cells, or PBMCs. HLA class I and class II types, where available, came from metadata supplied by the sample provider rather than from assay-based typing. Samples came from the ongoing ImmuneRACE study (first 160 participants) plus 1,254 subjects from 6 global collaborators. The repertoires were made available in a free public database intended to serve as a resource for research on the immune response to SARS-CoV-2. The sample metadata nearly always contained a de-identified subject ID, COVID-19 status, age in years and sex. What the authors observed across the whole study: The amount of clinical and demographic metadata varied by source and participant and was provided uncurated.

CDR1 and CDR2 (MGHRA, YSYEKL) derive from the germline V gene. The junction carries 8 bases between V and J, which are trimmed by 0 bases and 2 bases respectively. Its CDR3 holds 15 amino acids, cysteine through phenylalanine. Left in the record is the CDR3 DNA by itself, 45 bases read in frame from the first base. TCRbeta CDR3 regions were amplified from genomic DNA using the immunoSEQ Assay, a bias-controlled multiplex PCR. The source study handled its data this way. Nucleated cell counts per sample were estimated from amplification of reference gene primers within the assay. Sequence reads were collapsed and filtered to measure the absolute abundance of every unique TCRbeta CDR3 rearrangement. For each sample, productive Simpson clonality was calculated as the square root of Simpson's diversity index across productive rearrangements. The clones in this table, taken by TCRdb from immuneACCESS, are in-frame only. Not every clone is retained; where verified, under half of the shortfall comes from an unresolved V gene, and the cause of the rest is unknown. That table furnishes V, J and clone size, whereas the DNA furnished D and trimming. This sample is represented by roughly 100,000 clones; roughly 89% of them were singletons. The biggest ten clones account for 4.5% to 6% of the sample.

This sequence was found in a human donor in a cohort sampled during active COVID-19. The rearrangement combines TRBV4-1 with TRBJ1-5; confidence is insufficient to name the D gene. Sample: peripheral blood. CDR3 reads: CASSQDATGNQPQHF. The sequenced DNA is TGCGCCAGCAGCCAAGATGCTACGGGCAATCAGCCCCAGCATTTT.